These T cell receptor beta chains were read from a single sample in a study of shared clonotypes between healthy human individuals. The data were produced by immunoSEQ multiplex PCR, yet TCRdb's version contains in-frame clones alone and is incomplete. The sample records more than 2 million clones, 90% to 96% being singletons. Specimen: naive CD4+ T cells sorted from blood. Every receptor here comes from a young man in good health. CDR3s include the opening cysteine and the closing phenylalanine or tryptophan. Fields, in order: J gene, D gene, V gene, clone size, CDR3 protein, CDR3 DNA. D genes are given only for firm matches. Size is stated for part of the rows, as once, few or many counts, or as a class when the clone is expanded.

TRBJ1-1	TRBD1	TRBV2	.	CASRLGQGEIEAFF	TGTGCCAGCAGACTCGGACAGGGGGAAATTGAAGCTTTCTTT
TRBJ1-2	.	TRBV14	.	CASSFFDPNYGYTF	TGTGCCAGCAGCTTTTTCGATCCTAACTATGGCTACACCTTC
TRBJ1-4	.	TRBV6-6	once	CASSYVGLGANEKLFF	TGTGCCAGCAGTTACGTGGGCCTCGGGGCAAATGAAAAACTGTTTTTT
TRBJ2-7	TRBD2	TRBV7-9	.	CASSLRLTSGSGEQYF	TGTGCCAGCAGCTTACGCCTTACTAGCGGGAGTGGCGAGCAGTACTTC
TRBJ2-3	.	TRBV25-1	.	CASSGGTSIGGSTDTQYF	TGTGCCAGCAGTGGCGGGACATCGATAGGAGGTAGCACAGATACGCAGTATTTT
TRBJ2-1	.	TRBV11-3	.	CASSLGADLNEQFF	TGTGCCAGCAGCTTAGGGGCAGACTTGAATGAGCAGTTCTTC
TRBJ2-7	.	TRBV27	.	CASRDIGRQEQYF	TGTGCCAGCAGGGATATCGGGCGACAAGAGCAGTACTTC
TRBJ1-2	TRBD1	TRBV5-3	.	CARSGPGQGYGYTF	TGTGCCAGAAGCGGGCCGGGACAGGGATATGGCTACACCTTC
TRBJ2-5	.	TRBV5-1	.	CASSLGRRGTGETQYF	TGCGCCAGCAGCTTGGGTCGGCGGGGAACGGGAGAGACCCAGTACTTC
TRBJ2-4	.	TRBV12-5	.	CASGFGMKGIQYF	TGTGCTAGTGGTTTCGGAATGAAGGGCATTCAGTACTTC
TRBJ2-7	.	TRBV28	.	CASSFLGYGINTGQEQYF	TGTGCCAGCAGTTTCCTAGGGTATGGAATAAATACCGGGCAAGAGCAGTACTTC
TRBJ2-1	TRBD1	TRBV6-6	.	CAVNRGTSVYNEQFF	TGTGCCGTGAACAGGGGGACGTCGGTTTACAATGAGCAGTTCTTC
TRBJ2-1	TRBD2	TRBV6-5	once	CASSPGTSGFNEQFF	TGTGCCAGCAGCCCCGGGACTAGCGGATTCAATGAGCAGTTCTTC